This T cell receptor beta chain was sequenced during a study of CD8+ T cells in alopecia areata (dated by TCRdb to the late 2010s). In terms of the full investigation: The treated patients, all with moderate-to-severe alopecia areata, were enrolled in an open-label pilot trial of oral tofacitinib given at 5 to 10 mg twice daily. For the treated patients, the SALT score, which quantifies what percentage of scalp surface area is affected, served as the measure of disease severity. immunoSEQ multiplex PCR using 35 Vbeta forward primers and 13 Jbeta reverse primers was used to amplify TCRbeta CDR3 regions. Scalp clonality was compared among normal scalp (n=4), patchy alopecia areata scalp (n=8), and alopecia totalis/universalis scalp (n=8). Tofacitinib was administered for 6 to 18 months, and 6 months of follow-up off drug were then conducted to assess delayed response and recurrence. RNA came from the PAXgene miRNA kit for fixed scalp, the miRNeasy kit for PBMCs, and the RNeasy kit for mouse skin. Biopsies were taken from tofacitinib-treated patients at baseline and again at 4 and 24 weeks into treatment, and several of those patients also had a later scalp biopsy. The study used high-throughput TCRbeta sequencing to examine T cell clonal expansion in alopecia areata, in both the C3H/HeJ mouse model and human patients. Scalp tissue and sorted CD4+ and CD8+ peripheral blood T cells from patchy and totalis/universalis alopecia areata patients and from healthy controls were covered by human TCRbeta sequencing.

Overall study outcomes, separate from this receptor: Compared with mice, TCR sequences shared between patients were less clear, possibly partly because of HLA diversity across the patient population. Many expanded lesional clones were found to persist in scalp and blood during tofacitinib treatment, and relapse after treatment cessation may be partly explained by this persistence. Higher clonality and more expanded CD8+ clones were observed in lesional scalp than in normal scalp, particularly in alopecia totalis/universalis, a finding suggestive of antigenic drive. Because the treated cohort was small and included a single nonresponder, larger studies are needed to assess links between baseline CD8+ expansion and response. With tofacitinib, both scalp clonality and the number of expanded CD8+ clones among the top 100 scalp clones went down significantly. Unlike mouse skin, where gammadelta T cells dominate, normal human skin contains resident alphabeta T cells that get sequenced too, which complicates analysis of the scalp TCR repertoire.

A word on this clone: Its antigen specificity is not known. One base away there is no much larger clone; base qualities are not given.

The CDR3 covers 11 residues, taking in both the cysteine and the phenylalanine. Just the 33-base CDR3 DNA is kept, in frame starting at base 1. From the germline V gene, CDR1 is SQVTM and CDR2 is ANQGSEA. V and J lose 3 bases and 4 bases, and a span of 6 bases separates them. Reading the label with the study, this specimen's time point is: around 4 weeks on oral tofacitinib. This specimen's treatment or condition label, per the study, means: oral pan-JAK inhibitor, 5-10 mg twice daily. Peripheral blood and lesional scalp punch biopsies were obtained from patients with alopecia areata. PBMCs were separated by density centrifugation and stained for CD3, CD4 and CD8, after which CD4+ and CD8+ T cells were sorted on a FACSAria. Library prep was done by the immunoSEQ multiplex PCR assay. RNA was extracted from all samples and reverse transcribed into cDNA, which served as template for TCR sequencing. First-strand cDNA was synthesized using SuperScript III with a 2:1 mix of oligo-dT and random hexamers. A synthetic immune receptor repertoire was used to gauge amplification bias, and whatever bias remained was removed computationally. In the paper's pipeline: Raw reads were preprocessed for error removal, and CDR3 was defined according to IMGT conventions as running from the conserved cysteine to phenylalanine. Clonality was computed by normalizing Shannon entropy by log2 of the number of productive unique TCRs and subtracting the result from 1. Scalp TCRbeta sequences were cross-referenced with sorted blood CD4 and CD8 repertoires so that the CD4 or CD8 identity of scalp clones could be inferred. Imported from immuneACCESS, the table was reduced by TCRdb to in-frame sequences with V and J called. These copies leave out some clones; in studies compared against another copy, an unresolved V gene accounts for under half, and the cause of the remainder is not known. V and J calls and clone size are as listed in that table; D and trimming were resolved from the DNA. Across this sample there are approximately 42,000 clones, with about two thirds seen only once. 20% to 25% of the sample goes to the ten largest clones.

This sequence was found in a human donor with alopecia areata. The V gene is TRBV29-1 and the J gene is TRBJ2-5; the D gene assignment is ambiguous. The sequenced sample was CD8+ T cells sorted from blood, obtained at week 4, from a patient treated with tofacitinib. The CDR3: CSVDSLETQYF. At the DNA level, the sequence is TGCAGCGTTGATTCCTTAGAGACCCAGTACTTC.